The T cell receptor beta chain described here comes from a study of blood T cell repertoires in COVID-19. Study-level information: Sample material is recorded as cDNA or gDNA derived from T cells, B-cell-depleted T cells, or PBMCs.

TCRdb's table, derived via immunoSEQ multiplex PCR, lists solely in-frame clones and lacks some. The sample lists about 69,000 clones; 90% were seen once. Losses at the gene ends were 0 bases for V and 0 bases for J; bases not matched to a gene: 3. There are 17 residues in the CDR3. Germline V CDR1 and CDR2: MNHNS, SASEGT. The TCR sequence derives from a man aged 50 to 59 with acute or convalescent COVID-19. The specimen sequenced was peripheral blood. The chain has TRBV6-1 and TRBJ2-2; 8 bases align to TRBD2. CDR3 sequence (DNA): TGTGCCAGCAGTGAAGCTCTTAGCGGGGCGAACACCGGGGAGCTGTTTTTT. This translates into CASSEALSGANTGELFF.